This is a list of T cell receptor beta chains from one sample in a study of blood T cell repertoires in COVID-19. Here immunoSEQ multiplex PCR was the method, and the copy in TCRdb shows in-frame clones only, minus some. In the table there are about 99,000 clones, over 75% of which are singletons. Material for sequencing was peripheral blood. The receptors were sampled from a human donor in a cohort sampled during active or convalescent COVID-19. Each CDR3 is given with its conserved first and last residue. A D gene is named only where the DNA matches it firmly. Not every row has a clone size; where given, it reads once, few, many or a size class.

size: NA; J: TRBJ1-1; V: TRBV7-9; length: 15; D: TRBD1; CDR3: CASRSPGQLNTEAFF; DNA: TGTGCCAGCAGATCTCCGGGACAGTTGAACACTGAAGCTTTCTTT
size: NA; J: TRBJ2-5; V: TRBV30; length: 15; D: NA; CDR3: CAWSRGGAGQETQYF; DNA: TGTGCCTGGAGTCGTGGCGGGGCGGGCCAAGAGACCCAGTACTTC
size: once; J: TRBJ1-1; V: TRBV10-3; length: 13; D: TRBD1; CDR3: CAISGTGGTEAFF; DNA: TGTGCCATCAGTGGGACAGGCGGCACTGAAGCTTTCTTT
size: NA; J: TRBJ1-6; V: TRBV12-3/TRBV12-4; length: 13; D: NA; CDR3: CASSFYVSSPLHF; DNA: TGTGCCAGCAGTTTCTACGTGAGTTCACCCCTCCACTTT
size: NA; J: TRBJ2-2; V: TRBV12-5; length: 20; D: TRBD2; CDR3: CASGFWRGLAGAMNTGELFF; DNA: TGTGCTAGTGGCTTTTGGAGAGGACTAGCGGGGGCCATGAACACCGGGGAGCTGTTTTTT
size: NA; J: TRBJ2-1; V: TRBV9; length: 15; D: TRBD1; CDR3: CASSAPGTGLVEQFF; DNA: TGTGCCAGCAGCGCCCCGGGGACAGGTTTGGTCGAGCAGTTCTTC
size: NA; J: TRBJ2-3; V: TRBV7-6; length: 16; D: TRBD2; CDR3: CASSLVTSGNTDTQYF; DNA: TGTGCCAGCAGCTTAGTAACTAGCGGAAACACAGATACGCAGTATTTT
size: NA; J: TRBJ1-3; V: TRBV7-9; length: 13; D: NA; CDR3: CASSLATGNTIYF; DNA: TGTGCCAGCAGCTTAGCTACTGGAAACACCATATATTTT
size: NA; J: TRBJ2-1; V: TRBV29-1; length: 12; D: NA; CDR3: CSAAGASNEQFF; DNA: TGCAGCGCCGCAGGGGCAAGCAATGAGCAGTTCTTC
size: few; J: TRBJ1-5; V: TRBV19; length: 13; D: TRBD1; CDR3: CASRDRVYQPQHF; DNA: TGTGCCAGTAGAGACAGGGTCTATCAGCCCCAGCATTTT
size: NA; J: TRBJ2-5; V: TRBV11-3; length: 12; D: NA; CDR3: CASSLARETQYF; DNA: TGTGCCAGCAGCTTAGCGAGAGAGACCCAGTACTTC
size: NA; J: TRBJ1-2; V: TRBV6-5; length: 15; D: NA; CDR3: CASRRTRDNLWGYTF; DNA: TGTGCCAGCAGACGCACCAGGGACAACCTATGGGGCTACACCTTC
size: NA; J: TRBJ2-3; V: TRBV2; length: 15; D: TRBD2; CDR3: CASSRSLAGPNTQYF; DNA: TGTGCCAGCAGTCGATCGCTAGCGGGGCCTAATACGCAGTATTTT
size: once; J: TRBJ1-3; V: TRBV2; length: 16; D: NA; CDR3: CASSERVGSSGNTIYF; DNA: TGTGCCAGCAGTGAACGTGTGGGGAGCTCAGGAAACACCATATATTTT
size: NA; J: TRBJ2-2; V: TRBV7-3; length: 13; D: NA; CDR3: CASGESNTGELFF; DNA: TGTGCCAGCGGAGAATCGAACACCGGGGAGCTGTTTTTT